This T cell receptor beta chain was found in a study of T cells in localized non-small cell lung cancer. Here immunoSEQ multiplex PCR was the method, and the copy in TCRdb shows in-frame clones only, minus some. The sample records 90,000 or so clones, roughly 87% being singletons. Germline assignment: CDR1 SGHRS and CDR2 YFSETQ. The CDR3 extends over 14 amino acids. Between the trimmed V and J ends, which lost 6 bases and 9 bases, there was a span of 19 bases. This sequence was found in a man aged 35 to 70 with stage I squamous cell lung carcinoma. This sequence joins TRBV5-1 and TRBJ2-1; unclear D gene. The sample was peripheral blood, taken before any cancer treatment. Here the CDR3 reads CASTPRVSGGEQFF. Written as DNA, the CDR3 is TGCGCCAGCACCCCCCGGGTATCCGGCGGTGAGCAGTTCTTC.